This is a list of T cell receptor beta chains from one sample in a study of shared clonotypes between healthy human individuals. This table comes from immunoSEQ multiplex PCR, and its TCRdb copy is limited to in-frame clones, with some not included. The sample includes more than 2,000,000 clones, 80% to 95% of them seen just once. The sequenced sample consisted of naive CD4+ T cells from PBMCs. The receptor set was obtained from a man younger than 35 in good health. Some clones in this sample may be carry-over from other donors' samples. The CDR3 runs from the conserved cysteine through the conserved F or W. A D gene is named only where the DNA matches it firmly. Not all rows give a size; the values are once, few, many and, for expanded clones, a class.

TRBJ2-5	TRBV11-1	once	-	CASSRGFGETQYF	TGTGCCAGCAGCAGGGGATTTGGGGAGACCCAGTACTTC
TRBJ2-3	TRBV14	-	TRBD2	CASSQLAGGTDTQYF	TGTGCCAGCAGCCAGCTAGCGGGAGGGACAGATACGCAGTATTTT
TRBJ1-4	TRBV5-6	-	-	CASSLANEKLFF	TGTGCCAGCAGCTTGGCTAATGAAAAACTGTTTTTT
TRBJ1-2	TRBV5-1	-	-	CASSRPDRDNYGYTF	TGCGCCAGCAGCCGCCCCGACAGAGATAACTATGGCTACACCTTC
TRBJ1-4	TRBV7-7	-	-	CASSLGVRGNEKLFF	TGTGCCAGCAGCTTAGGTGTGAGGGGAAATGAAAAACTGTTTTTT
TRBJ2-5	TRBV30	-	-	CAWSVRPQRPLGETQYF	TGTGCCTGGAGTGTACGGCCCCAGCGGCCCTTGGGGGAGACCCAGTACTTC
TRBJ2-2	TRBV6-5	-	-	CASSLGGPSGELFF	TGTGCCAGCAGTCTCGGAGGGCCGAGCGGGGAGCTGTTTTTT
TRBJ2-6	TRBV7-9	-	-	CASSPLGRGANVLTF	TGTGCCAGCAGCCCGTTGGGGCGGGGGGCCAACGTCCTGACTTTC
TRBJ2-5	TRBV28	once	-	CASSPRGGEGQETQYF	TGTGCCAGCAGTCCCAGGGGCGGGGAAGGCCAAGAGACCCAGTACTTC
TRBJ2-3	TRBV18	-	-	CASSPRIQGTTDTQYF	TGTGCCAGCTCACCAAGAATCCAGGGGACCACAGATACGCAGTATTTT
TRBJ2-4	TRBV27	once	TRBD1	CASSLLGQGAKNIQYF	TGTGCCAGCAGTTTATTGGGACAGGGAGCCAAAAACATTCAGTACTTC
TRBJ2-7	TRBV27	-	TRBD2	CASKTGTSGSYEQYF	TGTGCCAGCAAAACCGGGACTAGCGGCTCCTACGAGCAGTACTTC
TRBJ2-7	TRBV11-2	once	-	CASSPRGTGSIEQYF	TGTGCCAGCAGCCCCAGGGGTACCGGGTCAATCGAGCAGTACTTC
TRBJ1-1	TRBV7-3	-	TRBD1	CASSLMPGGNTEAFF	TGTGCCAGCAGCTTAATGCCAGGGGGAAACACTGAAGCTTTCTTT
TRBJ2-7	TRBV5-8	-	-	CASSLAGLQSYEQYF	TGTGCCAGCAGCTTGGCCGGGCTCCAGTCCTACGAGCAGTACTTC
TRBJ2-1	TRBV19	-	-	CASSIGIGALGDEQFF	TGTGCCAGTAGTATAGGTATCGGGGCTCTTGGCGATGAGCAGTTCTTC
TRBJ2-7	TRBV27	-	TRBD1	CASSQRTGAEQYF	TGTGCCAGCAGTCAGCGGACAGGGGCCGAGCAGTACTTC
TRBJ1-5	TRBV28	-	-	CASSPSGSNQPQHF	TGTGCCAGCAGTCCCAGCGGCAGTAATCAGCCCCAGCATTTT
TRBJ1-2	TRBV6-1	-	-	CASSEDQYGYTF	TGTGCCAGCAGTGAGGACCAATATGGCTACACCTTC
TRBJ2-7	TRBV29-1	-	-	CSVEGGLTYEQYF	TGCAGCGTTGAAGGTGGCCTCACCTACGAGCAGTACTTC
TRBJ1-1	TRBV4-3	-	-	CASSQESNTEAFF	TGCGCCAGCAGCCAGGAATCGAACACTGAAGCTTTCTTT
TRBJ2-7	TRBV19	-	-	CASSIGQGYYEQYF	TGTGCCAGTAGTATCGGGCAGGGTTACTACGAGCAGTACTTC
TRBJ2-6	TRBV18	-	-	CASTTPSGANVLTF	TGTGCCAGCACAACGCCGTCTGGGGCCAACGTCCTGACTTTC
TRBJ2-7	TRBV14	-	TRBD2	CASSQVPGLAGGQYF	TGTGCCAGCAGCCAAGTCCCGGGACTAGCGGGAGGGCAGTACTTC
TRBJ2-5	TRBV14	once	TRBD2	CASSQGSLAGGPGETQYF	TGTGCCAGCAGCCAAGGTTCACTAGCGGGAGGGCCTGGAGAGACCCAGTACTTC
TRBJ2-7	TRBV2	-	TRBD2	CASRERETAYEQYF	TGTGCCAGCAGGGAGCGGGAGACGGCCTACGAGCAGTACTTC
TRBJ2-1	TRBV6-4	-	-	CASSVRGISSYNEQFF	TGTGCCAGCAGTGTTCGTGGGATTAGCTCCTACAATGAGCAGTTCTTC
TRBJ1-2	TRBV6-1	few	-	CASSEVASTYGYTF	TGTGCCAGCAGTGAAGTTGCCAGCACTTATGGCTACACCTTC
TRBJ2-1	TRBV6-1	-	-	CASSEFEQFF	TGTGCCAGCAGTGAATTTGAGCAGTTCTTC
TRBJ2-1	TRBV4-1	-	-	CASSQQGSGDEQFF	TGCGCCAGCAGCCAACAGGGGTCCGGAGATGAGCAGTTCTTC
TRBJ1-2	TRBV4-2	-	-	CASSQAGVLTNYGYTF	TGTGCCAGCAGCCAAGCAGGTGTTCTGACTAACTATGGCTACACCTTC
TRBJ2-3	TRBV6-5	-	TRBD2	CASSLPSSGRGDTQYF	TGTGCCAGCAGTTTGCCCTCCAGCGGGAGGGGAGATACGCAGTATTTT
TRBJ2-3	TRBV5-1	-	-	CASSLVDGATQYF	TGCGCCAGCAGCTTGGTTGACGGGGCTACGCAGTATTTT
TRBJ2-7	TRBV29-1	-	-	CSVVKGRWEQYF	TGCAGCGTTGTTAAGGGTCGTTGGGAGCAGTACTTC
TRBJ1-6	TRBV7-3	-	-	CASSSEGNSPLHF	TGTGCCAGCAGCTCCGAGGGTAATTCACCCCTCCACTTT
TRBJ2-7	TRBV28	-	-	CASSSTTVRYF	TGTGCCAGCAGTTCCACGACCGTCCGGTACTTC
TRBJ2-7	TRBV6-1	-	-	CASSVGGQAYEQYF	TGTGCCAGCAGTGTTGGGGGGCAGGCGTACGAGCAGTACTTC